The present T cell receptor beta chain was sequenced within a study of cytomegalovirus exposure and HLA in healthy donors (dated by TCRdb to the late 2010s). With regard to the full study: According to an earlier analysis of several hundred of the donors, about 170 million T cells yielded roughly 110 million unique TCR beta sequences and less than 300 Gb of sequence data. An early release that covered around 590 HLA-typed donors contained about 300 gigabases of sequencing data and tens of millions of unique TCR sequences. Of the roughly 400 genotyped donors, 75% to 85% were placed in the genetic ancestry cluster associated with self-reported Caucasian donors. The study was designed to test whether signatures of past pathogen exposure could be identified by cataloging public T cell receptors. The study profiled the T cell repertoires of 666 subjects by immunosequencing and related them to cytomegalovirus serostatus. Along with the approximately 650-subject first cohort, a separate validation cohort of over a hundred different subjects was used. To predict cytomegalovirus infection status, the study brought together high-throughput TCR immunosequencing, statistical association of individual TCRs with disease status, and machine learning. A later analysis re-analyzed previously published TCR beta repertoires from 666 donors and added high-resolution HLA genotyping to study TCR occurrence patterns. Rather than using new phenotypic data, the later analysis identified candidate immune exposures from TCR beta sequences and from how often those sequences occurred across donors. In an earlier analysis of around 540 of the donors, high-throughput TCR beta sequencing was used to judge whether each TCR beta V gene segment behaved as functional or pseudogenic. Donor age, sex, ethnicity and CMV serostatus were compiled together with the repertoire data. A later genetic analysis used genome-wide SNP genotypes for about 65% of the roughly 670 donors, treating that subset as a discovery cohort. All discovery cohort repertoires had been generated using a single sequencing platform. Class I and class II HLA loci were covered by the typing at four-digit resolution. The number of donors typed differed by locus, with 629-630 for A, B, C, DRB1 and DQB1, roughly 550 for DQA1, 600 to 610 for DPA1, and 450 to 480 for DPB1. About five DR-DQ haplotypes were handled as single units for association and clustering, since linkage in the cohort was strong. Across some 400 genotyped donors of the cohort, an average of roughly 250,000 unique TCR beta nucleotide sequences per donor were sequenced, and around 19% of those sequences were non-productive.

The receptor library was made with the immunoSEQ multiplex PCR assay. The multiplex PCR relied on a mix of 60 forward primers for TCR Vbeta segments and 13 reverse primers for TCR Jbeta segments. A multiplex PCR assay on genomic DNA amplified the CDR3 region of rearranged TCR beta genes. The amplified TCR beta libraries were sequenced on the Illumina HiSeq System as 87-base-pair reads. The paper's data handling went like this. In a later analysis, around 80 million unique TCR beta chains were counted across the roughly 670 repertoires, and roughly 10 million of these chains were shared by at least two donors. A nearest-neighbor algorithm error-corrected the raw reads and collapsed the reads into unique sequences, merging closely related sequences to remove PCR and sequencing errors. V, D and J gene segments were assigned by aligning CDR3 sequences to IMGT reference sequences. For a sequence to be retained, a match of at least six nucleotides to both a V gene segment and a J gene segment was required. Rearrangements were classified as productive when the CDR3 lacked stop codons and remained in frame with V and J, and all other rearrangements were classified as non-productive. Following IMGT convention, CDR3 was defined as the stretch from the second conserved V-encoded cysteine to the conserved J-encoded phenylalanine. The earlier analysis of some 600 of the donors excluded sequences that lacked an unambiguous match to a single V gene segment. An earlier analysis of several hundred of the donors called V segments functional above 56.7% productive rearrangements and segregating when the between-donor standard deviation exceeded 5%. A statistical classification framework was built for diagnosing cytomegalovirus status from the catalog of TCR beta chain sequences. A later analysis assigned V and J genes by comparing TCR nucleotide sequences with IMGT/GENE-DB human TR gene sequences. Using the TCRdist pipeline, a later analysis assigned CDR3 sequences along with most-parsimonious VDJ recombination scenarios. In a later analysis, every TCR beta chain was defined by the combination of its CDR3 amino acid sequence and its V-gene family, and reads without a unique V-gene family were dropped. A later analysis removed several hundred highly shared, low-generation-probability nucleotide sequences to deal with suspected cross-contamination and a sequencing artifact. In a later analysis, a clonal expansion index for each public chain was calculated from normalized within-repertoire ranks of inferred template counts. In a later analysis, generation probabilities were computed using a VDJ recombination model fitted to out-of-frame rearrangements, and the results were checked against IGoR. In a later analysis, TCR-TCR, TCR-HLA and TCR-CMV co-occurrence was scored with hypergeometric tests, and a repertoire-size bias correction was applied to TCR pairs. To estimate false discovery rates, a later analysis permuted the HLA or CMV assignments 20 times. A later analysis grouped co-occurring TCRs with DBSCAN, adding TCRdist sequence similarity when clustering within HLA-allele-positive subsets. Repertoires with fewer than 30,000 or more than 120,000 public chains, plus five repertoires with anomalous nucleotide sharing, were excluded from co-occurrence clustering. Held by TCRdb, this immuneACCESS table contains in-frame sequences only and omits some clones. Under half of the omission traces to an unresolved V gene where checked; the cause of the rest is unknown. Clonal size and the V and J genes are those of that table, whereas D and trimming came from the DNA. This sample comprises roughly 100,000 clones, roughly 72% of them detected only once. The top ten hold 5% to 6% of the sample.

V is trimmed back by 7 bases and J by 4 bases, and the junction contains 6 bases that no gene match accounts for. The germline V gene yields MNHNS for CDR1 and SASEGT for CDR2. Spanning cysteine to phenylalanine, the CDR3 consists of 14 amino acids. Just CDR3 DNA is preserved here, 42 bases in frame from base 1. Results the study describes overall, beyond this receptor: Linkage disequilibrium might explain the correlated functional status among segregating V segments, but an unknown experimental factor could not be excluded. According to a later analysis, parvovirus B19, influenza, CMV and Epstein-Barr virus appeared linked to several top co-occurrence clusters. For the cohort, immune exposure information was limited to CMV serostatus. Broadly in line with IMGT annotations, most TCR beta V segments showed up in productive rearrangements about 90% or about 30% of the time in an earlier analysis of about 500 of the donors. In a later analysis, some 18,000 TCR beta sequences were associated with specific HLA alleles at a false discovery rate of 0.05. The study gave a list of about 160 TCR beta chains associated with cytomegalovirus. It was suggested by the authors that the approach could potentially be generalized to other disease states and immunological phenotypes. Presence/absence analyses assumed roughly uniform sequencing depth across donors, an assumption that may not hold. Cytomegalovirus status was reported to be diagnosed by the classifier with high specificity and sensitivity in both the original and validation cohorts. Because some donors lacked HLA typing at each locus, the association tests relied only on the typed subset. Most TCR sequences were seen in very few donors, while some public TCRs were found in many individuals. The sequencing pipeline was judged likely to have produced a cluster of highly shared sequence variants as a technical artifact. Most CMV-associated TCR beta chains appeared to be HLA-restricted in a later analysis, and the HLA associations seemed to be driven largely by CMV exposure. A few of the identified cytomegalovirus-associated TCR beta chains were confirmed in vitro to be specific for cytomegalovirus antigens. Because the 87-base-pair reads could not distinguish some IMGT-functional V segments, including TRBV6-2 and TRBV6-3, those segments were excluded. In this cohort, only TCR beta chains were sequenced, and detectable features were limited by the absence of alpha or paired-chain data. Compared with the approximately 670-donor mean, donors in an Asian-associated ancestry cluster had fewer N-insertions in productive TCRs, according to a later genetic analysis. A later analysis found that HLA-associated TCR beta chains were more clonally expanded and had lower generation probabilities than equally common non-associated chains. Assigning TCR associations to individual alleles was difficult when HLA alleles, especially DR and DQ, strongly co-occurred. The earlier analysis of some 560 of the donors excluded seventeen rarely observed V segments, including chromosome 9 orphons, because counts were too low. A further reported finding was that TCR beta sequences accurately predicted the HLA-A and HLA-B alleles for most subjects in the first cohort. In a later genetic analysis, a missense DCLRE1C variant was associated with V-gene and J-gene trimming of TCR beta chains, and the association was replicated in an independent cohort. A later analysis found that TCR association rates varied across HLA loci, with DRB1 alleles showing the most associated TCRs and HLA-C alleles the fewest.

Comment on this clone: Its antigen is unknown. No base qualities exist here, and no much larger clone lies one base off it.

The cohort was made up of about 670 healthy bone marrow donors. At the time of sampling, every cohort member was nominally healthy, though immune exposures that went unrecorded were likely present. The donor was CMV seropositive and was included in the group of around 300 seropositive cohort members. Each donor provided a peripheral blood sample, and peripheral blood mononuclear cells were used for TCR beta sequencing. The Qiagen DNeasy Blood Extraction Kit was used to extract genomic DNA from the blood cell samples. Sequencing was done on a sample of PBMCs. The receptor comes from a woman aged 18-29 years in good health and CMV-seropositive. Here the chain combines TRBV6-1 and TRBJ1-5; TRBD1 aligns with 8 central bases. The CDR3 corresponds to CASMDRVRNQPQHF. The DNA sequence is given as TGTGCCAGCATGGACAGGGTGAGGAATCAGCCCCAGCATTTT.